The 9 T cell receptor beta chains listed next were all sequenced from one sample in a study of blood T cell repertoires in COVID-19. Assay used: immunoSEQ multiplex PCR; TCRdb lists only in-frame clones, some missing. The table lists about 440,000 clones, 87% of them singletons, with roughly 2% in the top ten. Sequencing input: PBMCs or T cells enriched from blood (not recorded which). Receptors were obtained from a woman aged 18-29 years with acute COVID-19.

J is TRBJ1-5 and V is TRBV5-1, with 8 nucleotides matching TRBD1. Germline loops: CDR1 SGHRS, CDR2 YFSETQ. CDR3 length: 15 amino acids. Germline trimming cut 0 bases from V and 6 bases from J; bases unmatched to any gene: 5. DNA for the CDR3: TGCGCCAGCAGCTTGGACCCAGGGGGCGGTCAGCCCCAGCATTTT. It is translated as CASSLDPGGGQPQHF.

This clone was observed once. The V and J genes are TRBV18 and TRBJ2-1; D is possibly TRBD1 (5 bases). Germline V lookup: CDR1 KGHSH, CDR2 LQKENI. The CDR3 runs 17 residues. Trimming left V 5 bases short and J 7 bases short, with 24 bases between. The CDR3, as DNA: TGTGCCAGCTCATCCCCCCGCGAGGTAGGATCAGGGAATGAGCAGTTCTTC. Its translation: CASSSPREVGSGNEQFF. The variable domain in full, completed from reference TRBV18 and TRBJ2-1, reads NAGVMQNPRHLVRRRGQEARLRCSPMKGHSHVYWYRQLPEEGLKFMVYLQKENIIDESGMPKERFSAEFPKEGPSILRIQQVVRGDSAAYFCASSSPREVGSGNEQFFGPGTRLTVL.

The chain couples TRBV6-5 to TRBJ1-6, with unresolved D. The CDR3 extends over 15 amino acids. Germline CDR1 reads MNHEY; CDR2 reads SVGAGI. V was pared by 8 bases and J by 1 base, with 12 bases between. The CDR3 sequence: CASEVKRSYNSPLHF. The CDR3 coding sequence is TGTGCCAGCGAGGTTAAGAGATCCTATAATTCACCCCTCCACTTT.

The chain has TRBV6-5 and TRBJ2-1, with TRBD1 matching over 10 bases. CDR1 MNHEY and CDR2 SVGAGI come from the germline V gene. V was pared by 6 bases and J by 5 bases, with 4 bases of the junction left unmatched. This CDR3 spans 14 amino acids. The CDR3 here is CASRGQGRDNEQFF. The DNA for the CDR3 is TGTGCCAGCAGGGGACAGGGGAGAGACAATGAGCAGTTCTTC.

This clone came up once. CDR3 bases: TGTGCCAGCGGGGGACTAGCGGGAGTTGACGAGCAGTACTTC. Translation: CASGGLAGVDEQYF. The rearrangement links TRBV27 to TRBJ2-7, with 14 bases fitting TRBD2. The CDR3 length is 14 residues. The ends lost 8 bases at V and 5 bases at J; junction bases unmatched: 5. The germline V gene encodes CDR1 MNHEY and CDR2 SMNVEV (reference sequence).

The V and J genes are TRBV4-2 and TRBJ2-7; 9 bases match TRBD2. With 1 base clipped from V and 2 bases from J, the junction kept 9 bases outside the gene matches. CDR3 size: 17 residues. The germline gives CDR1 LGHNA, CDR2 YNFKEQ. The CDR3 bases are TGTGCCAGCAGCCAAGCAGTAGCGGGGGACTTTGCCTACGAGCAGTACTTC. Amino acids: CASSQAVAGDFAYEQYF.

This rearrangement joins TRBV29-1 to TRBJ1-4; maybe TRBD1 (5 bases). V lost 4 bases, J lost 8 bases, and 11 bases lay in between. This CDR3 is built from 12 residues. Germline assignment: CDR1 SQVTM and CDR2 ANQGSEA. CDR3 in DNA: TGCAGCGTTGCCAGGGTAGAAGAAAAACTGTTTTTT. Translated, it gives CSVARVEEKLFF.

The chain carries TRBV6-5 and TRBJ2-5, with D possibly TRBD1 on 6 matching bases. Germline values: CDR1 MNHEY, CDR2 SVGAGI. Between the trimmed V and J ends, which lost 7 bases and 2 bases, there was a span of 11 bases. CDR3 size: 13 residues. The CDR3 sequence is CASNRVGQETQYF. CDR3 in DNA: TGTGCCAGCAACAGGGTGGGGCAAGAGACCCAGTACTTC.

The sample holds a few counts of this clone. The CDR3 is CASSTGQANEQYF. The CDR3 bases are TGTGCCAGCTCAACGGGACAGGCAAACGAGCAGTACTTC. The chain combines TRBV18 with TRBJ2-7, with TRBD1 identical over 8 bases. The CDR3 sequence is 13 residues long. With V trimmed by 5 bases and J by 5 bases, 5 bases remained unmatched. Germline-derived CDR1 and CDR2 are KGHSH and LQKENI.